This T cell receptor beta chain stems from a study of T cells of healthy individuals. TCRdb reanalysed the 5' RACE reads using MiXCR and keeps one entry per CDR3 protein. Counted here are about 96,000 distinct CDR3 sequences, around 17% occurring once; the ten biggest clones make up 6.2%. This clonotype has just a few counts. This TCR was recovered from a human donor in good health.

The CDR3 nucleotides read TGTGCCAGCTCAGGACAGGCGAGCTCCTACGAGCAGTACTTC. This translates into CASSGQASSYEQYF. The chain recombines TRBV18 with TRBJ2-7; 7 nucleotides align to TRBD1. CDR1 and CDR2 from the germline V gene are KGHSH and LQKENI. This CDR3 spans 14 amino acids. The V gene end was trimmed by 5 bases and the J gene end by 0 bases; junction bases not matched to a gene: 4.